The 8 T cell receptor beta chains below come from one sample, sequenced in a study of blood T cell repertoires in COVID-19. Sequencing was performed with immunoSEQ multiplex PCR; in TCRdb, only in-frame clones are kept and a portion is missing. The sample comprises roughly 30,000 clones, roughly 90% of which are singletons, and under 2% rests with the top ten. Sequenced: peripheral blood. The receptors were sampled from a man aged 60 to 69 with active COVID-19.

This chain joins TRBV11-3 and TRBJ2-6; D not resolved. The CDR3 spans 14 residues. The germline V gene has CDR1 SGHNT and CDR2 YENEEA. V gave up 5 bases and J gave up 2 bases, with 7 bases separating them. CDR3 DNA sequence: TGTGCCAGCAGCCGGGTAACTGGGGCCAACGTCCTGACTTTC. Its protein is CASSRVTGANVLTF. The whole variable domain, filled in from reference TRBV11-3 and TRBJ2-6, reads EAGVVQSPRYKIIEKKQPVAFWCNPISGHNTLYWYLQNLGQGPELLIRYENEEAVDDSQLPKDRFSAERLKGVDSTLKIQPAELGDSAVYLCASSRVTGANVLTFGAGSRLTVL.

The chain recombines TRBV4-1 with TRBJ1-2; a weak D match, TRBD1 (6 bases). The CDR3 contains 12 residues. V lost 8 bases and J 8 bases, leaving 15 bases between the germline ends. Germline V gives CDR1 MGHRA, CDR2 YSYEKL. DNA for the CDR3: TGCGCCAGCGGCTTAGGGGGTCGCGGCTACACCTTC. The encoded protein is CASGLGGRGYTF.

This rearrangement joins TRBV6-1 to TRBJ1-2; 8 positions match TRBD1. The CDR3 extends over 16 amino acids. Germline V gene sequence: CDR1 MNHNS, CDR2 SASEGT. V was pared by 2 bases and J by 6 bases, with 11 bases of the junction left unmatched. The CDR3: CASSELAGQGRNGYTF. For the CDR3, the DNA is TGTGCCAGCAGTGAATTGGCTGGACAGGGAAGGAATGGCTACACCTTC.

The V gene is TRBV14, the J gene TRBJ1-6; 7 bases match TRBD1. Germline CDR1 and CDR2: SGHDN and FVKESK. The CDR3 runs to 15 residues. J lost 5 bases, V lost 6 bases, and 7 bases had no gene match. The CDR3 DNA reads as TGTGCCAGCAGACGACAGGGATTTAATAATTCACCCCTCCACTTT. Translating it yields CASRRQGFNNSPLHF.

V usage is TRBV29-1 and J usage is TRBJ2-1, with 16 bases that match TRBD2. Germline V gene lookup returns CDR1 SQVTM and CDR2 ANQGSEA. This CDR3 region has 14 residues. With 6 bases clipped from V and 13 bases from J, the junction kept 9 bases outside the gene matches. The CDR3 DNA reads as TGCAGCGTAGGGACTAGCGGGGGGGTATATGGACAGTTCTTC. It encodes CSVGTSGGVYGQFF.

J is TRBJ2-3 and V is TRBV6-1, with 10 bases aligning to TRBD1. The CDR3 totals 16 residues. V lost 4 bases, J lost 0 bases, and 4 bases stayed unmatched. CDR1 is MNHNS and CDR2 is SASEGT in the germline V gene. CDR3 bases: TGTGCCAGCAGTGCTAAGACAGGGGGCAGCACAGATACGCAGTATTTT. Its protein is CASSAKTGGSTDTQYF.

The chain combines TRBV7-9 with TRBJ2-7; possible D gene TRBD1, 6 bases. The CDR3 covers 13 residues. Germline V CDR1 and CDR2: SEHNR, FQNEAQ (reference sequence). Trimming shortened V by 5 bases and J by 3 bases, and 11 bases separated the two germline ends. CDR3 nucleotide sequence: TGTGCCAGCAGCCGCGGACAGTTCTACGAGCAGTACTTC. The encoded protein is CASSRGQFYEQYF.

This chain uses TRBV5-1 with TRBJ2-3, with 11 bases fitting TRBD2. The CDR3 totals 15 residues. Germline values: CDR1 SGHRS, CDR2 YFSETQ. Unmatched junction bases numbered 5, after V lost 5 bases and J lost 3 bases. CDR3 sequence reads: CASSQGTSGTDTQYF. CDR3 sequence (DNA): TGCGCCAGCAGTCAGGGGACTAGCGGAACAGATACGCAGTATTTT. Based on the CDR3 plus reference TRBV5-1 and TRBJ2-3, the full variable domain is KAGVTQTPRYLIKTRGQQVTLSCSPISGHRSVSWYQQTPGQGLQFLFEYFSETQRNKGNFPGRFSGRQFSNSRSEMNVSTLELGDSALYLCASSQGTSGTDTQYFGPGTRLTVL.